Shown below are 23 T cell receptor beta chains from a single sample sequenced in a study of shared clonotypes between healthy human individuals. TCRdb's table, derived via immunoSEQ multiplex PCR, lists solely in-frame clones and lacks some. Of fewer than 650,000 clones in the sample, around three quarters were seen once. The sequenced material came from PBMCs. These receptors came from a woman aged 40 to 50 in good health. Some clones in this sample may be carry-over from other donors' samples.

Note on this clone: This CDR3 is also generated by other DNA sequences in the sample. The rearrangement links TRBV5-4 to TRBJ2-2, with unresolved D. CDR3 length: 12 residues. Germline CDR1 SGHNT, CDR2 YYREEE (reference sequence). Trimming took 0 bases from V and 7 from J, leaving 4 bases between them. This CDR3 is CASSLDSGELFF. The CDR3 DNA follows: TGTGCCAGCAGCTTGGATAGCGGGGAGCTGTTTTTT.

This chain uses TRBV29-1 with TRBJ2-3, with unresolved D. The CDR3 has 16 amino acids. Trimming shortened V by 5 bases and J by 0 bases, and 18 bases separated the two germline ends. Germline V gene sequence: CDR1 SQVTM, CDR2 ANQGSEA. CDR3 amino acids: CSVLGWALSSTDTQYF. The CDR3 coding sequence is TGCAGCGTTCTTGGTTGGGCCTTATCTAGCACAGATACGCAGTATTTT.

This clone was observed many times. The rearrangement joins TRBV11-2 to TRBJ2-3, with D perhaps matching TRBD2 (7 bases). From germline, CDR1 is SGHAT and CDR2 FQNNGV. V was trimmed by 6 bases and J by 6 bases, leaving 19 bases between them. This CDR3 is 15 amino acids long. This CDR3 reads CASSQGGRAGDTQYF. In nucleotides, the CDR3 is TGTGCCAGCAGTCAAGGGGGGAGGGCCGGGGATACGCAGTATTTT.

This clone occurred once. V is TRBV19 and J is TRBJ2-6, with D uncertain. The CDR3 runs 15 residues. Germline V gene sequence: CDR1 LNHDA, CDR2 SQIVND (reference sequence). V was cut by 2 bases and J by 0 bases, with 5 bases left in between. CDR3 loop: CASSIIHSGANVLTF. The CDR3 DNA follows: TGTGCCAGTAGTATAATTCACTCTGGGGCCAACGTCCTGACTTTC.

The chain carries TRBV18 and TRBJ1-3; TRBD1 aligns across 9 bases. The V and J ends lost 5 bases and 0 bases, in that order; junction bases with no gene match: 5. The CDR3 loop spans 16 amino acids. CDR1 and CDR2 from the germline V gene are KGHSH and LQKENI. The CDR3 protein is CASSTTGGGSGNTIYF. In nucleotides, the CDR3 is TGTGCCAGCTCAACGACAGGGGGTGGCTCTGGAAACACCATATATTTT.

Comment on this clone: At the DNA level, this CDR3 is encoded by other sequences in the same sample as well. The CDR3 DNA follows: TGTGCCAGCAGCTTAGATAGGAACACTGAAGCTTTCTTT. It is translated as CASSLDRNTEAFF. The genes are TRBV11-2 and TRBJ1-1, with D unresolved. Trimming stripped 0 bases from V and 1 base from J, with 3 bases between. The CDR3 consists of 13 residues. The germline V gene encodes CDR1 SGHAT and CDR2 FQNNGV.

The chain couples TRBV7-8 to TRBJ1-3; no clear D gene. Germline CDR1 reads SGHVS; CDR2 reads FQNEAQ. The V end lost 6 bases, the J end lost 0 bases, and 9 bases lay between the germline ends. The CDR3 spans 14 residues. CDR3: CASSHRGSGNTIYF. For the CDR3, the DNA is TGTGCCAGCAGTCACCGGGGCTCTGGAAACACCATATATTTT.

The rearrangement uses TRBV28 and TRBJ1-5; no clear D. The V and J ends lost 6 bases and 6 bases respectively, with 12 bases between them. This CDR3 spans 13 amino acids. In germline, CDR1 is MDHEN, CDR2 SYDVKM. The CDR3 is CASRASLGQPQHF. CDR3 sequence (DNA): TGTGCCAGCAGGGCATCTTTGGGTCAGCCCCAGCATTTT. Supplemented by reference TRBV28 and TRBJ1-5, the full variable domain reads DVKVTQSSRYLVKRTGEKVFLECVQDMDHENMFWYRQDPGLGLRLIYFSYDVKMKEKGDIPEGYSVSREKKERFSLILESASTNQTSMYLCASRASLGQPQHFGDGTRLSIL.

The CDR3 sequence: CATSRDRAGYTF. The CDR3 nucleotides are TGTGCCACCAGCAGAGATCGCGCAGGCTACACCTTC. The V and J genes are TRBV15 and TRBJ1-2; D gene uncertain. With 0 bases removed from V and 8 bases from J, the gap between germline ends came to 7 bases. CDR1 is LNHNV, CDR2 YYDKDF, per germline (reference sequence). The CDR3 spans 12 residues.

This clone was recorded only once. The sample holds other DNA sequences that translate to the same CDR3. This chain uses TRBV5-1 with TRBJ2-3; D call uncertain. V gave up 0 bases and J gave up 3 bases, with 8 bases separating them. Germline CDR1 is SGHRS and CDR2 is YFSETQ. The CDR3 consists of 14 residues. CDR3 nucleotide sequence: TGCGCCAGCAGCTTGGAGGGCGCAACAGATACGCAGTATTTT. It specifies CASSLEGATDTQYF.

This sequence joins TRBV11-2 and TRBJ2-7; 12 bases fit TRBD2. The CDR3 runs to 15 residues. Germline V gene lookup returns CDR1 SGHAT and CDR2 FQNNGV. V was clipped by 3 bases and J by 3 bases; unmatched bases: 3. The chain's CDR3 is CASSFGLAGLYEQYF. CDR3 nucleotide sequence: TGTGCCAGCAGCTTCGGACTAGCGGGACTCTACGAGCAGTACTTC.

Worth noting for this clone: A clone one base away is much larger, so this may be a read error. This chain links TRBV10-2 with TRBJ1-1; D not resolved. In germline, CDR1 is WSHSY, CDR2 SAAADI. CDR3 length: 12 amino acids. The V end lost 6 bases, the J end lost 4 bases, and 9 bases lay between the germline ends. CDR3 coding DNA: TGCGCCAGCAGCCTCCCCGGCACTGAAGCTTTCTTT. The encoded protein is CASSLPGTEAFF.

The chain links TRBV5-4 to TRBJ2-7; possibly TRBD2 for D (6 bases). Germline CDR1 and CDR2: SGHNT and YYREEE (reference sequence). There are 14 residues in the CDR3. Deletions cut 3 bases from V and 2 bases from J, with 12 bases between. CDR3 sequence (DNA): TGTGCCAGCAGCTCCCACGGGACTCCCTACGAGCAGTACTTC. Translated, it gives CASSSHGTPYEQYF.

This clone has a handful of counts. V gene TRBV7-9 combines with J gene TRBJ1-4; D is undetermined. The CDR3 covers 16 residues. The ends were cut back, 2 bases at V and 3 bases at J, with 13 bases in the middle. The germline gives CDR1 SEHNR, CDR2 FQNEAQ (reference sequence). In DNA form, the CDR3 reads TGTGCCAGCAGCTTAAGTTCTGGCAGACCTAATGAAAAACTGTTTTTT. This codes for CASSLSSGRPNEKLFF.

The rearrangement uses TRBV29-1 and TRBJ1-4, with D possibly being TRBD1 (6 bases). The CDR3 totals 13 residues. Trimming pared 3 bases from V and 5 bases from J, leaving 10 bases between. Germline V gives CDR1 SQVTM, CDR2 ANQGSEA. The CDR3 DNA is TGCAGCGTTGAGCGAGGACAGAATGAAAAACTGTTTTTT. This codes for CSVERGQNEKLFF.

The chain links TRBV11-2 to TRBJ2-5; TRBD2 matches 7 bases. CDR1 and CDR2 (germline): SGHAT, FQNNGV. The CDR3 has 15 amino acids. Trimming at V came to 0 bases and at J to 5 bases, leaving 6 bases not matched to a gene. In nucleotides, the CDR3 is TGTGCCAGCAGCTTAGATTTGGCGGGAGAGGAGACCCAGTACTTC. Amino acid sequence: CASSLDLAGEETQYF. The full variable domain, completed using reference TRBV11-2 and TRBJ2-5, is EAGVAQSPRYKIIEKRQSVAFWCNPISGHATLYWYQQILGQGPKLLIQFQNNGVVDDSQLPKDRFSAERLKGVDSTLKIQPAKLEDSAVYLCASSLDLAGEETQYFGPGTRLLVL.

V gene TRBV11-2 combines with J gene TRBJ2-7, with D tentatively TRBD2 (6 bases). Germline-derived CDR1 and CDR2 are SGHAT and FQNNGV. The CDR3 consists of 15 residues. V was pared by 5 bases and J by 4 bases, with 18 bases between. The CDR3 here is CASSRVGGAYYEQYF. DNA for the CDR3: TGTGCCAGCAGCCGCGTAGGAGGGGCGTATTACGAGCAGTACTTC.

The chain links TRBV19 to TRBJ2-2; TRBD1 might be the D (8 bases). Deletions cut 9 bases from V and 7 bases from J, with 24 bases between. Germline V gene lookup returns CDR1 LNHDA and CDR2 SQIVND (reference sequence). This CDR3 has 16 residues. The DNA for the CDR3 is TGTGCCAGCCACGCTAACGACAGGGGAGGGAACGGGGAGCTGTTTTTT. Translation gives CASHANDRGGNGELFF.

This clone has a single count. J is TRBJ2-7 and V is TRBV18; tentatively, D is TRBD1 (6 bases). This CDR3 is built from 12 residues. Germline CDR1 reads KGHSH; CDR2 reads LQKENI. V was trimmed by 5 bases and J by 1 base, leaving 6 bases between them. DNA for the CDR3: TGTGCCAGCTCAAGGGGGTCCTACGAGCAGTACTTC. Amino acids: CASSRGSYEQYF.

V and J are TRBV29-1 and TRBJ2-7; 9 bases map to TRBD2. Germline V gene sequence: CDR1 SQVTM, CDR2 ANQGSEA. Unmatched junction bases numbered 15, after V lost 5 bases and J lost 4 bases. The CDR3 extends over 16 amino acids. CDR3 DNA sequence: TGCAGCGTTCTAACCCTAGCGGGGTCCTCACTTTACGAGCAGTACTTC. Translation gives CSVLTLAGSSLYEQYF.

Turning to this clone: This specimen includes other DNA sequences encoding the same CDR3. J is TRBJ1-5 and V is TRBV19; D call uncertain. With 1 base removed from V and 0 bases from J, the gap between germline ends came to 7 bases. Looked up from germline, CDR1 is LNHDA and CDR2 is SQIVND (reference sequence). This CDR3 spans 15 amino acids. This chain's CDR3 is CASSIAGYSNQPQHF. CDR3 in DNA: TGTGCCAGTAGTATAGCGGGTTATAGCAATCAGCCCCAGCATTTT.

The chain has TRBV5-4 and TRBJ1-2; D is unclear. CDR1 and CDR2 (germline): SGHNT, YYREEE (reference sequence). V dropped 0 bases and J dropped 4 bases, with 10 bases sitting between them. The CDR3 totals 14 residues. CDR3 sequence reads: CASSLEQTFYGYTF. The CDR3, as DNA: TGTGCCAGCAGCTTGGAGCAGACTTTCTATGGCTACACCTTC. The whole variable domain, remainder taken from reference TRBV5-4 and TRBJ1-2, is ETGVTQSPTHLIKTRGQQVTLRCSSQSGHNTVSWYQQALGQGPQFIFQYYREEENGRGNFPPRFSGLQFPNYSSELNVNALELDDSALYLCASSLEQTFYGYTFGSGTRLTVV.

The chain combines TRBV9 with TRBJ1-1; TRBD1 aligns across 9 bases. Losses at the gene ends were 0 bases for V and 6 bases for J; bases not matched to a gene: 27. The germline CDR1 and CDR2 sequences are SGDLS and YYNGEE. The CDR3 is 22 amino acids. In DNA form, the CDR3 reads TGTGCCAGCAGCGTAGGCGTCCCTGGTCGGACCAAACAGGGGGCGATTCAAGCTGAAGCTTTCTTT. This sequence encodes CASSVGVPGRTKQGAIQAEAFF.